Below are 24 T cell receptor beta chains sequenced from a single sample in a study of regulatory T cells in long-lasting Graves disease. In building TCR beta libraries, iRepertoire HTBI primers were used together with Arm-PCR of CDR3 regions. TCRdb re-called the multiplex PCR reads through MiXCR, storing one row per CDR3 protein. The table includes almost 450,000 distinct CDR3 sequences, about 16% detected once. Time point meaning: newly diagnosed GD, antithyroid drugs for less than 3 months. After RNA was extracted from PBMCs, the TCR library was made from it. These same data were also listed under a study on T cells in Graves' hyperthyroidism and ophthalmopathy.

The sample consisted of peripheral blood mononuclear cells (PBMCs), taken at new diagnosis, from a patient treated with antithyroid drugs. These TCRs come from a woman aged 30 to 39 with Graves disease.

The table lists this clonotype with many counts. The V and J genes are TRBV7-9 and TRBJ1-2; 7 bases are shared with TRBD1. The J segment lost 2 bases and the V segment lost 0 bases, leaving 0 bases of the junction unmatched. The CDR3 is 14 amino acids. Germline CDR1 is SEHNR and CDR2 is FQNEAQ (reference sequence). The CDR3 spells CASSLAGQNYGYTF. CDR3 in DNA: TGTGCCAGCAGCTTAGCGGGACAGAACTATGGCTACACCTTC.

The table lists this clonotype with many counts. The J gene is TRBJ1-5, the V gene TRBV2; TRBD1 aligns across 12 bases. The CDR3 has 12 amino acids. The ends lost 6 bases at V and 10 bases at J; junction bases unmatched: 1. The germline CDR1 and CDR2 sequences are SNHLY and FYNNEI. CDR3 coding DNA: TGTGCCAGCAGGGGGACAGGGGGCCCCCAGCATTTT. Amino acids: CASRGTGGPQHF.

This clonotype was detected many times. V gene TRBV11-2 combines with J gene TRBJ2-7; TRBD2 might be the D (6 bases). This CDR3 is built from 14 residues. Germline CDR1 reads SGHAT; CDR2 reads FQNNGV. V was cut by 4 bases and J by 4 bases, with 14 bases left in between. Written as DNA, the CDR3 is TGTGCCAGCAGCTCGACGGACGGGGGATACGAGCAGTACTTC. It is translated as CASSSTDGGYEQYF. Drawing the rest from reference TRBV11-2 and TRBJ2-7, the complete variable domain is EAGVAQSPRYKIIEKRQSVAFWCNPISGHATLYWYQQILGQGPKLLIQFQNNGVVDDSQLPKDRFSAERLKGVDSTLKIQPAKLEDSAVYLCASSSTDGGYEQYFGPGTRLTVT.

CDR3 residues: CASSLVGLAPNEQFF. The CDR3, as DNA: TGTGCCAGCAGCTTAGTAGGACTAGCTCCTAATGAGCAGTTCTTC. V and J are TRBV7-9 and TRBJ2-1, with 8 bases fitting TRBD2. V gave up 1 base and J gave up 7 bases; unmatched junction bases: 6. This CDR3 region has 15 residues. Germline assignment: CDR1 SEHNR and CDR2 FQNEAQ (reference sequence).

Many counts were recorded for this clonotype. V gene TRBV7-2 combines with J gene TRBJ2-7; D is possibly TRBD2 (6 bases). The CDR3 extends over 17 amino acids. Trimming stripped 1 base from V and 2 bases from J, with 18 bases between. Germline V gene lookup returns CDR1 SGHTA and CDR2 FQGNSA. As DNA, the CDR3 is TGTGCCAGCAGCTTAGTTTCTGGAGTAGCGGTAACCTACGAGCAGTACTTC. Protein sequence: CASSLVSGVAVTYEQYF.

About this clonotype itself: Being one base from a much bigger clone, this may be a read error. The V gene is TRBV7-9, the J gene TRBJ1-2; a possible D gene is TRBD1 (5 bases). Germline V gene sequence: CDR1 SEHNR, CDR2 FQNEAQ (reference sequence). The CDR3 spans 15 residues. CDR3 coding DNA: TGTGCCGGCAGCTTAGGTACAGGAGCTAACTATGGCTACACCTTC. Translating it yields CAGSLGTGANYGYTF.

The rearrangement joins TRBV6-2 or TRBV6-3 to TRBJ1-2; 7 positions match TRBD1. Germline assignment: CDR1 MNHEY and CDR2 SVGEGT. The CDR3 is made up of 11 amino acids. V lost 10 bases and J lost 3; bases outside the gene matches: 2. The CDR3 is CANRGDYGYTF. DNA of the CDR3: TGTGCCAACAGGGGTGACTATGGCTACACCTTC.

This clonotype turned up a few times. The CDR3 loop is CASRPDRGEQYF. The CDR3 nucleotides read TGTGCCAGCAGACCCGATAGGGGCGAGCAGTACTTC. The V call is TRBV6-1, the J call TRBJ2-7; TRBD1 is a possible D gene (5 bases). CDR3 length: 12 amino acids. Per germline, CDR1 MNHNS and CDR2 SASEGT. Trimming removed 6 bases from V and 6 bases from J, with 12 bases in between.

This clonotype is a singleton in its sample. The chain links TRBV24-1 to TRBJ2-5; 10 bases line up with TRBD2. V dropped 4 bases and J dropped 4; count of bases not matched to a gene: 5. CDR1 and CDR2 from the germline V gene are KGHDR and SFDVKD. There are 15 residues in the CDR3. CDR3 nucleotide sequence: TGTGCCACCAGTGACCCTAGCGGGAGCGGAGAGACCCAGTACTTC. This codes for CATSDPSGSGETQYF.

This chain links TRBV3-1 with TRBJ2-5; D unresolved. CDR3 length: 15 residues. V was clipped by 0 bases and J by 4 bases, with 12 bases between them. Germline values: CDR1 LGHDT, CDR2 YNNKEL (reference sequence). CDR3 loop: CASSQDGGFGETQYF. CDR3 nucleotide sequence: TGTGCCAGCAGCCAAGATGGCGGATTTGGAGAGACCCAGTACTTC.

This clonotype was recorded many times. V usage is TRBV10-3 and J usage is TRBJ2-3; D unresolved. Germline-derived CDR1 and CDR2 are ENHRY and SYGVKD. This CDR3 has 16 residues. V was shortened by 5 bases and J by 1 base, with 16 bases between the two germline ends. The CDR3 protein is CAISPNPLARTDTQYF. In DNA, the CDR3 is TGTGCCATCAGTCCAAACCCCCTGGCGCGCACAGATACGCAGTATTTT.

This clonotype came up once. This chain links TRBV29-1 with TRBJ2-7; 7 bases agree with TRBD2. CDR3 length: 14 amino acids. In germline, CDR1 is SQVTM, CDR2 ANQGSEA. The V and J ends lost 4 bases and 2 bases, in that order; junction bases with no gene match: 8. The CDR3 nucleotides read TGCAGCGTTGTTTCGGCTAGCGGAACCTACGAGCAGTACTTC. Protein product: CSVVSASGTYEQYF.

This clonotype was counted many times. The chain recombines TRBV7-9 with TRBJ2-5; 8 nucleotides match TRBD1. Germline lookup yields CDR1 SEHNR and CDR2 FQNEAQ (reference sequence). With V trimmed by 5 bases and J by 3 bases, 2 bases remained unmatched. This CDR3 comprises 13 residues. The CDR3 bases are TGTGCCAGCAGCGTGGACAGGGAAGAGACCCAGTACTTC. As protein: CASSVDREETQYF.

This clonotype has only a few counts. This may be a read error: a much more frequent sequence differs by one nucleotide. The V call is TRBV3-1, the J call TRBJ1-6, with D hard to call. Germline CDR1 LGHDT, CDR2 YNNKEL (reference sequence). Trimming shortened V by 4 bases and J by 6 bases, and 13 bases separated the two germline ends. There are 15 residues in the CDR3. Here the CDR3 reads CASSLRIFSNSPLHF. The CDR3 nucleotides are TGTGCCAGCAGCCTCCGGATCTTCTCTAATTCACCCCTCCACTTT.

This clonotype showed up many times. The chain joins TRBV18 to TRBJ1-2, with unresolved D. This CDR3 comprises 14 residues. Looked up from germline, CDR1 is KGHSH and CDR2 is LQKENI. With 1 base removed from V and 0 bases from J, the gap between germline ends came to 6 bases. This chain's CDR3 is CASSPQTSNYGYTF. CDR3 DNA: TGTGCCAGCTCACCACAAACGTCTAACTATGGCTACACCTTC.

The chain is built from TRBV7-9 and TRBJ2-1; the D gene is possibly TRBD2 (7 bases). The CDR3 spans 15 residues. Germline V gives CDR1 SEHNR, CDR2 FQNEAQ (reference sequence). V was clipped by 5 bases and J by 7 bases, with 18 bases between them. CDR3 bases: TGTGCCAGCAGCGGGGGGGGGCGCAGGGCGAATGAGCAGTTCTTC. It encodes CASSGGGRRANEQFF.

V gene TRBV29-1 combines with J gene TRBJ1-2; D is uncertain. The germline V gene has CDR1 SQVTM and CDR2 ANQGSEA. Trimming shortened V by 8 bases and J by 3 bases, and 16 bases separated the two germline ends. The CDR3 sequence is 13 residues long. Here the CDR3 reads CSFKRQDHYGYTF. CDR3 sequence (DNA): TGCAGCTTTAAGAGGCAGGACCACTATGGCTACACCTTC.

The sample holds a few counts of this clonotype. The V and J genes are TRBV6-4 and TRBJ1-1; D remains unclear. This CDR3 spans 13 amino acids. Trimming stripped 8 bases from V and 4 bases from J, with 14 bases between. Germline assignment: CDR1 MRHNA and CDR2 SNTAGT. CDR3 sequence reads: CASDEGEGTEAFF. The CDR3 nucleotides read TGTGCCAGCGATGAAGGAGAAGGCACTGAAGCTTTCTTT.

This clonotype was counted between two and nine times. CDR3 loop: CASSQEPGGAQPQHF. The CDR3 nucleotides are TGCGCCAGCAGCCAAGAGCCGGGAGGGGCGCAGCCCCAGCATTTT. The chain is built from TRBV4-3 and TRBJ1-5; tentatively, D is TRBD1 (5 bases). This CDR3 is built from 15 residues. V was clipped by 0 bases and J by 7 bases, with 13 bases between them. Germline lookup yields CDR1 LGHNA and CDR2 YSLEER.

V gene TRBV5-1 combines with J gene TRBJ2-7; D perhaps matches TRBD1 (5 bases). This CDR3 contains 13 residues. Germline values: CDR1 SGHRS, CDR2 YFSETQ. V gave up 2 bases and J gave up 1 base, with 7 bases separating them. CDR3 nucleotides: TGCGCCAGCAGCTTCAGGGATTCCTACGAGCAGTACTTC. Translated, it gives CASSFRDSYEQYF.

This sequence joins TRBV25-1 and TRBJ2-5; D could derive from TRBD1 or TRBD2 (7 bases each). Trimming took off 7 bases at V and 4 bases at J, with 13 bases between the two ends. The CDR3 loop spans 13 amino acids. Looked up from germline, CDR1 is MGHDK and CDR2 is SYGVNS. The CDR3 sequence: CASTQGGAETQYF. CDR3 nucleotide sequence: TGTGCCAGCACCCAGGGGGGGGCAGAGACCCAGTACTTC.

This clonotype was found many times. The chain couples TRBV18 to TRBJ1-1, with a tentative D call TRBD1 (6 bases). Deletions cut 4 bases from V and 1 base from J, with 13 bases between. This CDR3 region has 15 residues. In germline, CDR1 is KGHSH, CDR2 LQKENI. The CDR3 here is CASSRAGHQNTEAFF. The DNA for the CDR3 is TGTGCCAGCTCACGCGCGGGACATCAGAACACTGAAGCTTTCTTT.

This clonotype was counted many times. The chain uses TRBV28 and TRBJ1-5; perhaps TRBD1 as D (6 bases). The germline CDR1 and CDR2 sequences are MDHEN and SYDVKM. Trimming took off 4 bases at V and 0 bases at J, with 13 bases between the two ends. The CDR3 covers 16 residues. The CDR3 loop reads CASSSTGMNSNQPQHF. CDR3 in DNA: TGTGCCAGCAGTTCGACAGGCATGAATAGCAATCAGCCCCAGCATTTT.

This clonotype was recorded a few times. The CDR3, as DNA: TGTGCCAGCAGTGTAACACTGCAGGCGGGTCAGCCCCAGCATTTT. Amino acids: CASSVTLQAGQPQHF. The chain has TRBV6-1 and TRBJ1-5; no reliable D call. This CDR3 comprises 15 residues. Germline CDR1 and CDR2: MNHNS and SASEGT. The V end lost 4 bases, the J end lost 6 bases, and 16 bases lay between the germline ends.